This TCR beta chain was profiled in a study of blood T cell repertoires in COVID-19. Whole-study context: Whether acute or convalescent, the COVID-19 samples came from the United States, Italy and Spain. PBMCs, B-cell-depleted T cells, or T cells were the source of the cDNA or gDNA that made up the material.

In germline, CDR1 is SGHRS, CDR2 YFSETQ. The CDR3 loop spans 16 amino acids. With V trimmed by 5 bases and J by 2 bases, 12 bases remained unmatched. Per the original methods: Reference gene primer amplification gave estimated nucleated cell counts. The repertoire was sequenced with immunoSEQ multiplex PCR; TCRdb's copy has only in-frame clones and lacks some. That table supplies the V and J calls and clone size; D and trimming were determined from the DNA. The table has 250,000 to 350,000 clones, roughly nine tenths seen once. The gene calls are TRBV5-1 and TRBJ2-7, with 8 bases that match TRBD1. The source is a woman in her forties or fifties who had recovered from COVID-19. Source material: peripheral blood. CDR3 in amino acids: CASRGIEGTGPYEQYF. DNA for the CDR3: TGCGCCAGCAGGGGGATCGAGGGGACAGGCCCCTACGAGCAGTACTTC. The entire variable domain, with the rest obtained from reference TRBV5-1 and TRBJ2-7, is as follows: KAGVTQTPRYLIKTRGQQVTLSCSPISGHRSVSWYQQTPGQGLQFLFEYFSETQRNKGNFPGRFSGRQFSNSRSEMNVSTLELGDSALYLCASRGIEGTGPYEQYFGPGTRLTVT.